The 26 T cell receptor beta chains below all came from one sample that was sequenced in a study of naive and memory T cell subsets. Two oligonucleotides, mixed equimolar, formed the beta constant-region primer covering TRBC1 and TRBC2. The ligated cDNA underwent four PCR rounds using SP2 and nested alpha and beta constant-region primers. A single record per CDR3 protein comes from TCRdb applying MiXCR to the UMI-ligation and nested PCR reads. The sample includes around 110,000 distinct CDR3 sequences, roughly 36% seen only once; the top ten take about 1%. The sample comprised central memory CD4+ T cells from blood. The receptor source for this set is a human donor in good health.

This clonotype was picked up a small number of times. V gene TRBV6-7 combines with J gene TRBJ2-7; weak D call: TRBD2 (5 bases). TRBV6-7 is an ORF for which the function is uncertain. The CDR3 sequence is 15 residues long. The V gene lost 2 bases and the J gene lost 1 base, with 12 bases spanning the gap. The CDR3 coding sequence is TGTGCCAGCAGTTACGCCGGAGGAAAATCCTACGAGCAGTACTTC. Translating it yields CASSYAGGKSYEQYF.

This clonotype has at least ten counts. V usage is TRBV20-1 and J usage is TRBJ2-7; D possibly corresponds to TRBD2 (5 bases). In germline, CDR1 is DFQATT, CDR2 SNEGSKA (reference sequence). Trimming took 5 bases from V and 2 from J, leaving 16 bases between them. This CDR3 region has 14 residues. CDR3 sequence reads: CSAAPPKGAYEQYF. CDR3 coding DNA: TGCAGTGCTGCCCCCCCCAAGGGAGCCTACGAGCAGTACTTC.

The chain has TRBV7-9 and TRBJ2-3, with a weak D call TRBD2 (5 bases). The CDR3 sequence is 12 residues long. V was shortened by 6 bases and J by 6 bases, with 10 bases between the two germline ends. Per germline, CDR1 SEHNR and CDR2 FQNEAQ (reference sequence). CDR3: CASRKDSDTQYF. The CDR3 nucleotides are TGTGCCAGCAGGAAGGACTCTGATACGCAGTATTTT.

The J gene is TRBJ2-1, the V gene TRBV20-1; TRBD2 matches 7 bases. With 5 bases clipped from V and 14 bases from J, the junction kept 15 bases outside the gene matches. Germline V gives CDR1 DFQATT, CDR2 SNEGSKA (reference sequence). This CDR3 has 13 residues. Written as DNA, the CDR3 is TGCAGTGCTCGACCCAAGTCCTATGGGAGGGAGTTCTTC. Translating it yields CSARPKSYGREFF.

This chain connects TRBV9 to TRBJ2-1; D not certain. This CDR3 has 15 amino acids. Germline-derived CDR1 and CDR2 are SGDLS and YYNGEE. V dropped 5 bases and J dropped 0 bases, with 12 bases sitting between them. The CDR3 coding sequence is TGTGCCAGCAGTCGGGCTAGGAGCTCCTACAATGAGCAGTTCTTC. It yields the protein CASSRARSSYNEQFF.

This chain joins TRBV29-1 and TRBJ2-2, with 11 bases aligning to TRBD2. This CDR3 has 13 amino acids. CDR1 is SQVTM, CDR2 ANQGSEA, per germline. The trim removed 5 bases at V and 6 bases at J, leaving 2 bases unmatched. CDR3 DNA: TGCAGCGTTCTACTAGCGGGAGCCGGGGAGCTGTTTTTT. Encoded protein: CSVLLAGAGELFF.

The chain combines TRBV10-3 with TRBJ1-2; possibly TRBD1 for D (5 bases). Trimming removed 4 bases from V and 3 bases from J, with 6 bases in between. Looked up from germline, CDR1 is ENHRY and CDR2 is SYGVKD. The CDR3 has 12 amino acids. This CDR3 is CAISATDYGYTF. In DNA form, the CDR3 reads TGTGCCATCAGTGCGACAGACTATGGCTACACCTTC.

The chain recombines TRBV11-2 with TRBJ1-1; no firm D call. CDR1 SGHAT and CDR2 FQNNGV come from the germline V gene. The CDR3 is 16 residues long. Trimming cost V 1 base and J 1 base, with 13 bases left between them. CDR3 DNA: TGTGCCAGCAGCTTAGCACGAAGCTTAAGGAACACTGAAGCTTTCTTT. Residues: CASSLARSLRNTEAFF.

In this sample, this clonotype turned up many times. DNA of the CDR3: TGTGCCAGCAGTGGGAGTCGGAATGAGCAGTTCTTC. As protein: CASSGSRNEQFF. This chain connects TRBV6-6 to TRBJ2-1; possible D gene TRBD2, 5 bases. V was pared by 5 bases and J by 7 bases, with 9 bases between. Germline V lookup: CDR1 MNHNY, CDR2 SVGAGI (reference sequence). This CDR3 is built from 12 residues.

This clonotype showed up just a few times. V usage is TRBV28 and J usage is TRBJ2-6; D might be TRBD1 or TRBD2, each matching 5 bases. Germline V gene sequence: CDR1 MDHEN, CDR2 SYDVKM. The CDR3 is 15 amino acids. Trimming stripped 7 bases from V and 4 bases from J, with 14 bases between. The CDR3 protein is CASTFFGTGANVLTF. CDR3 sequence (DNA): TGTGCCAGCACCTTCTTCGGGACCGGGGCCAACGTCCTGACTTTC.

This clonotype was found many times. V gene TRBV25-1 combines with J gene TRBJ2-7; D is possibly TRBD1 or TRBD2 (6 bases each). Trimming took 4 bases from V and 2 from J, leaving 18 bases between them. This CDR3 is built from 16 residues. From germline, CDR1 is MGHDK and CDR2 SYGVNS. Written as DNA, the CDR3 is TGTGCCAGCAGTGGGGGGGACACCTCTCTTGCCTACGAGCAGTACTTC. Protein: CASSGGDTSLAYEQYF.

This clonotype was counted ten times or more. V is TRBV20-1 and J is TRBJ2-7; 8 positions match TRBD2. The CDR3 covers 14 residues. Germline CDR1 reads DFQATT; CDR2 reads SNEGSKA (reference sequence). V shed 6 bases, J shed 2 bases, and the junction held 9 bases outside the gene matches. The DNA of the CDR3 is TGCAGTGCGCCGAAACGGGGGGGGGCCTACGAGCAGTACTTC. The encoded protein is CSAPKRGGAYEQYF.

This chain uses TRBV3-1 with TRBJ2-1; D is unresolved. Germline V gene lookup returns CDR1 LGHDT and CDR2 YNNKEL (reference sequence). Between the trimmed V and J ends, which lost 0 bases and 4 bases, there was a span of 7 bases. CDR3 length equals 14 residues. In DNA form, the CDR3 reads TGTGCCAGCAGCCAAGATCAAACGTACAATGAGCAGTTCTTC. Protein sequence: CASSQDQTYNEQFF.

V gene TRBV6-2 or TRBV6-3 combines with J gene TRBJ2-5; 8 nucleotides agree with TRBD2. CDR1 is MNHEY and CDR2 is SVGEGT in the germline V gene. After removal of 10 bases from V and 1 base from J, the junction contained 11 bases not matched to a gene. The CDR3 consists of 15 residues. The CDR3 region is CAISRAGEGQETQYF. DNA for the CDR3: TGTGCCATCAGCCGAGCGGGAGAAGGCCAAGAGACCCAGTACTTC.

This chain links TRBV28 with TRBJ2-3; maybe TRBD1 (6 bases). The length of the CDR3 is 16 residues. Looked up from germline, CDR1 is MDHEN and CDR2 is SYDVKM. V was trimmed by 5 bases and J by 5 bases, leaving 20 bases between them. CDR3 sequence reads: CASSPDRDMTRDTQYF. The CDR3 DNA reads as TGTGCCAGCAGTCCAGACCGGGACATGACCCGAGATACGCAGTATTTT.

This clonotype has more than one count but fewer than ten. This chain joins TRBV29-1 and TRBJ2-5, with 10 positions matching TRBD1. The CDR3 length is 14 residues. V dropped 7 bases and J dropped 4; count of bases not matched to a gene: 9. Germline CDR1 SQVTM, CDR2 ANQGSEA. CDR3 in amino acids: CSAPDRGLAETQYF. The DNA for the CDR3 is TGCAGCGCCCCCGACAGGGGGCTTGCAGAGACCCAGTACTTC.

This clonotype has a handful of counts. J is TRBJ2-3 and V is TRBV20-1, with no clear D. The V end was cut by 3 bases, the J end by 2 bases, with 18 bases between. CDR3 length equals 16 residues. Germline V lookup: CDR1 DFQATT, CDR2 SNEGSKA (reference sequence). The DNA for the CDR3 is TGCAGTGCTAGTGATTCGCGGACCGCCCCCACAGATACGCAGTATTTT. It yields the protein CSASDSRTAPTDTQYF.

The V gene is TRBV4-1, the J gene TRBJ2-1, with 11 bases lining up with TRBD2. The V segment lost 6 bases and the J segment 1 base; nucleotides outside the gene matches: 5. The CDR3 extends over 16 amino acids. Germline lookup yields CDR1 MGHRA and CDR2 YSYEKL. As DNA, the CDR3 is TGCGCCAGCAGAGGGGGACTAGCGGTTTCCTACAATGAGCAGTTCTTC. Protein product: CASRGGLAVSYNEQFF.

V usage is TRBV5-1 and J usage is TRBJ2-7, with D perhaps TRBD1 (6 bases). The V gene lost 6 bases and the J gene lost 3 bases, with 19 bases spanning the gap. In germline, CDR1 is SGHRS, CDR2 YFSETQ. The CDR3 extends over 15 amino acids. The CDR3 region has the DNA TGCGCCAGCAACGTTATAGGGGGTTCTTTCTACGAGCAGTACTTC. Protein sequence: CASNVIGGSFYEQYF.

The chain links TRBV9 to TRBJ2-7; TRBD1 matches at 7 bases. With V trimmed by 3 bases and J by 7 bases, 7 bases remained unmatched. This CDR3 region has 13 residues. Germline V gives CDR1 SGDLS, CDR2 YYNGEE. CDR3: CASSALTGNEQYF. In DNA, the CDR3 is TGTGCCAGCAGCGCCCTGACAGGGAATGAGCAGTACTTC.

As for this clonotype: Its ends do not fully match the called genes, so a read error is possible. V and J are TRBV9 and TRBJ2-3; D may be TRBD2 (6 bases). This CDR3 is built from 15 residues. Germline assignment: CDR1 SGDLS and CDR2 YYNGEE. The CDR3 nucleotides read TGTGTCAGCAGCCCCCAACTCGGAGGGGCAGATACGCAGTATTTT. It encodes CVSSPQLGGADTQYF.

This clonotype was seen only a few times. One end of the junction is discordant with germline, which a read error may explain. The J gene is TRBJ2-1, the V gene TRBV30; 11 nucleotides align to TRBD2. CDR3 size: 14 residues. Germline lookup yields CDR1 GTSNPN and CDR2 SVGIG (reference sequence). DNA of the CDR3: TGTGCCTGGAGTGTAGGTCTAGCGGGAGGAGGAGTTTTTTTC. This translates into CAWSVGLAGGGVFF.

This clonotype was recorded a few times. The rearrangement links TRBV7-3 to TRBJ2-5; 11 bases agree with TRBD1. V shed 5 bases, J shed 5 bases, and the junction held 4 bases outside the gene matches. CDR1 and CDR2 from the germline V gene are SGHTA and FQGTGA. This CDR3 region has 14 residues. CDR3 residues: CASSRDRGTETQYF. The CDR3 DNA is TGTGCCAGCAGCCGGGACAGGGGGACCGAGACCCAGTACTTC.

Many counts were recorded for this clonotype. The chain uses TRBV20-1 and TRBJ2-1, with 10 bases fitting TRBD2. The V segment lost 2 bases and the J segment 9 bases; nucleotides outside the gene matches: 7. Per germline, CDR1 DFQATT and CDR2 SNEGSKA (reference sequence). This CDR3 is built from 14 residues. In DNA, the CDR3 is TGCAGTGCTAGATCGGCTAGCGGGAGAAGTGAGCAGTTCTTC. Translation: CSARSASGRSEQFF.

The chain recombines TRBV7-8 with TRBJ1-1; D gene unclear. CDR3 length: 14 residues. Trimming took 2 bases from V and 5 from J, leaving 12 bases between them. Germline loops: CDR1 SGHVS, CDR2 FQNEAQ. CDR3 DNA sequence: TGTGCCAGCAGCTTAAATCGGGGAGGAACTGAAGCTTTCTTT. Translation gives CASSLNRGGTEAFF.

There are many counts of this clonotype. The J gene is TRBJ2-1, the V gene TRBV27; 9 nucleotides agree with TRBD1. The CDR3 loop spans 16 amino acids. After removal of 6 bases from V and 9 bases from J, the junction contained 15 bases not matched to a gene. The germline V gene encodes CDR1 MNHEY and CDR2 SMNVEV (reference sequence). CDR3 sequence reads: CASSPVGTGIIGEQFF. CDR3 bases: TGTGCCAGCAGCCCAGTTGGGACAGGGATTATTGGTGAGCAGTTCTTC.